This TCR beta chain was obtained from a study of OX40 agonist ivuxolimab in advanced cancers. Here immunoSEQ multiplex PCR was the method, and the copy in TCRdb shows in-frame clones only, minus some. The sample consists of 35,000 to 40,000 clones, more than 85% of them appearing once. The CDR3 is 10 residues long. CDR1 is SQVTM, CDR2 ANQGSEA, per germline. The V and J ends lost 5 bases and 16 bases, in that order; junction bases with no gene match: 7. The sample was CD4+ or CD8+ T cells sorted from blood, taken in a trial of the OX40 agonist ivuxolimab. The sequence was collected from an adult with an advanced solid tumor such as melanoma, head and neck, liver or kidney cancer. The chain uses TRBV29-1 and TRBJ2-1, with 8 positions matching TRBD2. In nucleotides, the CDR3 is TGCAGCGTTAGCGGGACTAGTGTTTTCTTC. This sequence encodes CSVSGTSVFF.